These 22 T cell receptor beta chains came from one sample sequenced in a study of cytomegalovirus exposure and HLA in healthy donors. The PCR employed 60 Vbeta primers together with 13 Jbeta primers. Assay: immunoSEQ multiplex PCR; the TCRdb copy retains only in-frame clones and omits some. The sample lists 150,000 to 250,000 clones; around 80% were seen once. Sample: PBMCs. Receptors were obtained from a man aged 25 to 40 in good health and CMV-seronegative.

J is TRBJ2-1 and V is TRBV6-1; D possibly corresponds to TRBD2 (6 bases). The CDR3 consists of 17 residues. Germline V gene sequence: CDR1 MNHNS, CDR2 SASEGT. The V end lost 2 bases, the J end lost 3 bases, and 17 bases lay between the germline ends. In DNA, the CDR3 is TGTGCCAGCAGTGAATTCGCCGGGACTCAACTCTACAATGAGCAGTTCTTC. Protein sequence: CASSEFAGTQLYNEQFF.

This clone was seen a few times. This rearrangement joins TRBV15 to TRBJ2-2; TRBD2 matches 13 bases. Germline V gene lookup returns CDR1 LNHNV and CDR2 YYDKDF (reference sequence). V shed 8 bases and J 7 bases; nucleotides not matched to a gene: 4. This CDR3 comprises 14 residues. The CDR3 protein is CATGGLAGVGELFF. The CDR3 coding sequence is TGTGCCACCGGAGGACTAGCGGGAGTCGGGGAGCTGTTTTTT. Complete variable domain (other parts from reference TRBV15 and TRBJ2-2): DAMVIQNPRYQVTQFGKPVTLSCSQTLNHNVMYWYQQKSSQAPKLLFHYYDKDFNNEADTPDNFQSRRPNTSFCFLDIRSPGLGDTAMYLCATGGLAGVGELFFGEGSRLTVL.

The chain couples TRBV5-5 to TRBJ2-5; possible D gene TRBD2, 6 bases. V lost 0 bases and J 5 bases, leaving 11 bases between the germline ends. This CDR3 region has 14 residues. CDR1 and CDR2 (germline): SGHKS, YYEKEE (reference sequence). The CDR3 reads CASSLEGGKETQYF. CDR3 DNA: TGTGCCAGCAGCTTGGAGGGAGGCAAGGAGACCCAGTACTTC.

Only one count was recorded for this clone. This chain connects TRBV2 to TRBJ1-4; TRBD1 aligns across 7 bases. Unmatched junction bases numbered 8, after V lost 6 bases and J lost 7 bases. Germline V gives CDR1 SNHLY, CDR2 FYNNEI. The CDR3 sequence is 14 residues long. DNA for the CDR3: TGTGCCAGCAGAGACAGGGAGAGTAGTGAAAAACTGTTTTTT. As protein: CASRDRESSEKLFF.

A few counts support this clone. The chain employs TRBV6-5 and TRBJ1-5, with TRBD1 matching over 9 bases. CDR3 length: 13 residues. The V segment lost 6 bases and the J segment 9 bases; nucleotides outside the gene matches: 6. Germline CDR1 MNHEY, CDR2 SVGAGI. The CDR3 bases are TGTGCCAGCAGCACAGGGGGCGGTTGGCCCCAGCATTTT. Its protein product is CASSTGGGWPQHF.

As regards this clone: Other DNA variants within this sample encode the same CDR3. The chain recombines TRBV28 with TRBJ2-3; TRBD2 matches 9 bases. The CDR3 loop spans 15 amino acids. From germline, CDR1 is MDHEN and CDR2 SYDVKM. V lost 3 bases, J lost 6 bases, and 7 bases stayed unmatched. The CDR3 protein is CASSFPRTSEDTQYF. The DNA of the CDR3 is TGTGCCAGCAGTTTCCCACGGACTAGCGAGGATACGCAGTATTTT. The complete variable domain, with remaining parts taken from reference TRBV28 and TRBJ2-3, reads DVKVTQSSRYLVKRTGEKVFLECVQDMDHENMFWYRQDPGLGLRLIYFSYDVKMKEKGDIPEGYSVSREKKERFSLILESASTNQTSMYLCASSFPRTSEDTQYFGPGTRLTVL.

This chain links TRBV27 with TRBJ1-2; tentative D call: TRBD1 (5 bases). The CDR3 length is 15 residues. The germline V and J ends were trimmed by 5 bases and 0 bases, with 13 bases remaining between them. CDR1 and CDR2 from the germline V gene are MNHEY and SMNVEV (reference sequence). The CDR3 spells CASSPLTASNYGYTF. DNA for the CDR3: TGTGCCAGCAGTCCCCTGACAGCTTCTAACTATGGCTACACCTTC.

CDR3 loop: CASSLDTGGGDNEQFF. CDR3 sequence (DNA): TGTGCCAGCAGCTTAGATACGGGAGGTGGGGACAATGAGCAGTTCTTC. The V gene is TRBV7-6, the J gene TRBJ2-1; 7 bases line up with TRBD2. CDR1 and CDR2 (germline): SGHVS, FNYEAQ. V was clipped by 1 base and J by 5 bases; unmatched bases: 8. The CDR3 sequence is 16 residues long.

V usage is TRBV5-6 and J usage is TRBJ1-5; a possible D gene is TRBD1 (5 bases). CDR1 and CDR2 from the germline V gene are SGHDT and YYEEEE. The CDR3 has 14 amino acids. V dropped 3 bases and J dropped 4 bases, with 11 bases sitting between them. The CDR3 DNA is TGTGCCAGCAGCTCGTGGGGGGGGAATCAGCCCCAGCATTTT. It codes for CASSSWGGNQPQHF.

V usage is TRBV7-8 and J usage is TRBJ2-1; possible D gene TRBD1, 6 bases. The germline CDR1 and CDR2 sequences are SGHVS and FQNEAQ. CDR3 size: 15 residues. V lost 5 bases and J lost 4, with 15 bases in between. CDR3 sequence reads: CASSRARTAYNEQFF. CDR3 coding DNA: TGTGCCAGCAGCAGAGCCCGGACAGCTTACAATGAGCAGTTCTTC.

Only one count was recorded for this clone. V is TRBV4-1 and J is TRBJ2-5; 14 positions agree with TRBD2. The CDR3 contains 16 residues. J was trimmed by 4 bases and V by 4 bases; bases with no gene match: 5. Germline CDR1 MGHRA, CDR2 YSYEKL. The CDR3 DNA reads as TGCGCCAGCAGCCGGGGGACTAGCGGGAGAAGAGAGACCCAGTACTTC. Translation: CASSRGTSGRRETQYF.

The chain uses TRBV5-6 and TRBJ2-7; a possible D gene is TRBD1 (5 bases). V was pared by 5 bases and J by 4 bases, with 10 bases between. The germline CDR1 and CDR2 sequences are SGHDT and YYEEEE. The CDR3 contains 12 residues. CDR3 sequence (DNA): TGTGCCAGCAGAACGACAGAGTACGAGCAGTACTTC. Protein product: CASRTTEYEQYF.

The V and J genes are TRBV6-5 and TRBJ1-4, with D possibly being TRBD1 (5 bases). Trimming removed 4 bases at V and 4 bases at J, with 10 bases between. Germline CDR1 is MNHEY and CDR2 is SVGAGI. The CDR3 is 14 amino acids. CDR3 region: CASSLGHGNEKLFF. DNA of the CDR3: TGTGCCAGCAGTTTAGGACACGGTAATGAAAAACTGTTTTTT.

The V and J genes are TRBV7-3 and TRBJ2-5; the match to TRBD2 covers 11 bases. V shed 4 bases, J shed 5 bases, and the junction held 3 bases outside the gene matches. Germline V lookup: CDR1 SGHTA, CDR2 FQGTGA. CDR3 length equals 14 residues. The CDR3 coding sequence is TGTGCCAGCAGCTCCGGGACTAGCGGCGAGACCCAGTACTTC. Amino acid sequence: CASSSGTSGETQYF.

This clone has just a few counts. V and J are TRBV2 and TRBJ1-6; no clear D gene. From germline, CDR1 is SNHLY and CDR2 FYNNEI. CDR3 size: 16 residues. V was cut by 4 bases and J by 0 bases, with 10 bases left in between. Here the CDR3 DNA reads TGTGCCAGCAGTGCTTTGGGGAGCTCCTATAATTCACCCCTCCACTTT. Its protein product is CASSALGSSYNSPLHF. The whole variable domain, filled in from reference TRBV2 and TRBJ1-6, reads EPEVTQTPSHQVTQMGQEVILRCVPISNHLYFYWYRQILGQKVEFLVSFYNNEISEKSEIFDDQFSVERPDGSNFTLKIRSTKLEDSAMYFCASSALGSSYNSPLHFGNGTRLTVT.

CDR3 bases: TGTGCCAGCAGCATAGTCCCGGGACAGGGACCGGAGACCCAGTACTTC. It yields the protein CASSIVPGQGPETQYF. The chain employs TRBV5-5 and TRBJ2-5; 9 bases agree with TRBD1. Germline CDR1 SGHKS, CDR2 YYEKEE (reference sequence). V dropped 4 bases and J dropped 5; count of bases not matched to a gene: 12. The CDR3 length is 16 residues.

This rearrangement joins TRBV4-1 to TRBJ2-3, with D perhaps TRBD2 (5 bases). The germline CDR1 and CDR2 sequences are MGHRA and YSYEKL. The CDR3 sequence is 17 residues long. The V gene lost 4 bases and the J gene lost 1 base, with 18 bases spanning the gap. CDR3 sequence reads: CASSLRAGQRGTDTQYF. CDR3 sequence (DNA): TGCGCCAGCAGCCTACGCGCGGGCCAAAGAGGCACAGATACGCAGTATTTT.

With regard to this clone: Relative to the germline gene, one junction end is altered; a read error may explain this. The sample contains more than one DNA sequence encoding this CDR3. This chain joins TRBV27 and TRBJ1-1; 9 bases map to TRBD1. CDR1 is MNHEY and CDR2 is SMNVEV in the germline V gene (reference sequence). The CDR3 runs to 15 residues. The CDR3 protein is CASSSWTGAVTEAFF. The CDR3 coding sequence is TGCGCCAGCAGTTCATGGACAGGGGCGGTCACTGAAGCTTTCTTT.

The rearrangement joins TRBV5-1 to TRBJ1-1; tentative D call: TRBD1 (6 bases). Per the germline V gene, CDR1 is SGHRS and CDR2 is YFSETQ. The CDR3 is made up of 12 amino acids. The ends were cut back, 0 bases at V and 10 bases at J, with 10 bases in the middle. CDR3 loop: CASSLAGGAAFF. CDR3 sequence (DNA): TGCGCCAGCAGCTTGGCGGGGGGGGCAGCTTTCTTT.

The chain links TRBV6-1 to TRBJ2-5, with TRBD2 as a possible D gene (5 bases). V gave up 4 bases and J gave up 7 bases, with 13 bases separating them. The length of the CDR3 is 13 residues. Germline V gives CDR1 MNHNS, CDR2 SASEGT. The CDR3: CASSGYIGGTQYF. The CDR3 DNA is TGTGCCAGCAGTGGGTACATCGGAGGGACCCAGTACTTC.

A word on this clone: This CDR3 is also generated by other DNA sequences in the sample. The chain uses TRBV2 and TRBJ2-7; 8 positions match TRBD1. Germline-derived CDR1 and CDR2 are SNHLY and FYNNEI. V dropped 8 bases and J dropped 6; count of bases not matched to a gene: 9. The CDR3 loop spans 13 amino acids. CDR3 coding DNA: TGTGCCAGCGGAGAGACAGGGGTAGGCGAGCAGTACTTC. This sequence encodes CASGETGVGEQYF.

The rearrangement joins TRBV28 to TRBJ1-2; the match to TRBD1 covers 7 bases. The CDR3 has 15 amino acids. V dropped 5 bases and J dropped 5; count of bases not matched to a gene: 11. The germline gives CDR1 MDHEN, CDR2 SYDVKM. The CDR3 loop reads CASSLTPTGSYGYTF. Written as DNA, the CDR3 is TGTGCCAGCAGTCTAACCCCGACAGGGTCTTATGGCTACACCTTC.